This TCR beta chain is from a study of beta chain features in type 1 diabetes. Findings of the study overall: Type 1 diabetes patients showed a moderate but significant shortening of TCRB CDR3s in all four CD4+ subsets.

A word on this clone: Antigen unknown.

Via CD45RO/CCR7/CD25/CD127/CD95/CD27, cells of the CD4+ naive, central memory, regulatory and stem cell-like memory subsets were sorted. Reverse transcribing all isolated RNA meant expressed TCRB transcripts were sequenced. For naive, central memory and regulatory T cell samples, reads averaged around 3.8 million. Libraries were prepared by immunoSEQ multiplex PCR; TCRdb keeps only in-frame clonotypes and omits some of them. The sample records 640,000 or so clones, 13% being singletons. From germline, CDR1 is ENHRY and CDR2 SYGVKD. The CDR3 is 14 amino acids. Trimming shortened V by 4 bases and J by 0 bases, and 9 bases separated the two germline ends.

Sequencing was done on a sample of naive CD4+ T cells from blood. This clonotype was obtained from a man aged 18-30 years with type 1 diabetes. The chain employs TRBV10-3 and TRBJ1-2, with D unclear. The CDR3 loop reads CAISVKEANYGYTF. DNA of the CDR3: TGTGCCATCAGTGTGAAGGAAGCTAACTATGGCTACACCTTC.